This TCR beta chain emerged from a study of OX40 agonist ivuxolimab in advanced cancers. The method was immunoSEQ multiplex PCR; TCRdb's version includes in-frame clones alone and lacks a portion of them. Among 73,000 or so clones listed, 88% were seen once. CDR1 is KGHSH and CDR2 is LQKENI in the germline V gene. Between the trimmed V and J ends, which lost 5 bases and 0 bases, there was a span of 11 bases. There are 14 residues in the CDR3. The chain has TRBV18 and TRBJ2-7; no clear D gene. The specimen comprised CD4+ or CD8+ T cells sorted from blood, sampled in a trial of the OX40 agonist ivuxolimab. The clonotype originates from an adult with an advanced solid tumor such as melanoma, head and neck, liver or kidney cancer. CDR3 bases: TGTGCCAGCTCAAGTTCTGCTTCCTCCTACGAGCAGTACTTC. Amino acid sequence: CASSSSASSYEQYF.